This entry concerns a single T cell receptor beta chain. The repertoire was sequenced with immunoSEQ multiplex PCR; TCRdb's copy has only in-frame clones and lacks some. The data show approximately 180,000 clones, around 87% seen once. The data stem from a study of blood T cell repertoires in COVID-19. Background on the study: Specimens from acute and convalescent COVID-19 originated in the United States, Italy and Spain. T cells, B-cell-depleted T cells, or PBMCs supplied cDNA or gDNA.

J was trimmed by 7 bases and V by 5 bases; bases with no gene match: 8. The CDR3 runs to 14 residues. Looked up from germline, CDR1 is SGHRS and CDR2 is YFSETQ. This TCR was sampled from a man aged 40-50 years with active or convalescent COVID-19. The sequencing sample was made of peripheral blood. The chain couples TRBV5-1 to TRBJ2-2, with 7 nucleotides matching TRBD1. The CDR3 is CASRDGTASGELFF. CDR3 coding DNA: TGCGCCAGCAGGGATGGGACAGCGAGCGGGGAGCTGTTTTTT.